A single sample gave rise to the 20 T cell receptor beta chains below, sequenced in a study of blood T cell repertoires in COVID-19. The repertoire was sequenced with immunoSEQ multiplex PCR; TCRdb's copy has only in-frame clones and lacks some. The repertoire has roughly 200,000 clones, roughly 75% of them found once; the top ten carry 6.5% to 8%. The sample consisted of peripheral blood. These receptors all come from a man aged 65 to 85 with active or convalescent COVID-19.

This clone has only a few counts. The V call is TRBV5-6, the J call TRBJ2-5; 12 positions agree with TRBD2. V shed 1 base, J shed 4 bases, and the junction held 11 bases outside the gene matches. The germline V gene has CDR1 SGHDT and CDR2 YYEEEE. This CDR3 is built from 18 residues. CDR3 residues: CASSLHRLAGEVGETQYF. As DNA, the CDR3 is TGTGCCAGCAGCTTGCATCGACTAGCGGGGGAAGTGGGAGAGACCCAGTACTTC.

This clone has just a few counts. The chain employs TRBV10-2 and TRBJ2-7; TRBD1 is a possible D gene (6 bases). Trimming took 0 bases from V and 4 from J, leaving 13 bases between them. CDR1 is WSHSY, CDR2 SAAADI, per germline. The CDR3 spans 15 residues. The CDR3 loop is CASSESTQGRYEQYF. The DNA of the CDR3 is TGCGCCAGCAGTGAGTCGACGCAGGGGCGATACGAGCAGTACTTC.

The rearrangement links TRBV9 to TRBJ2-2, with a tentative D call TRBD2 (5 bases). Germline lookup yields CDR1 SGDLS and CDR2 YYNGEE. The CDR3 runs 13 residues. Trimming took off 4 bases at V and 4 bases at J, with 8 bases between the two ends. The DNA for the CDR3 is TGTGCCAGCAGCAGGAGGTCCACCGGGGAGCTGTTTTTT. Translated, it gives CASSRRSTGELFF.

The chain links TRBV5-1 to TRBJ2-3, with 7 bases matching TRBD1. The CDR3 runs 14 residues. Germline CDR1 reads SGHRS; CDR2 reads YFSETQ. The V segment lost 3 bases and the J segment 1 base; nucleotides outside the gene matches: 2. CDR3 nucleotides: TGCGCCAGCAGCTACGGACAGGGCACAGATACGCAGTATTTT. Translated, it gives CASSYGQGTDTQYF.

This clone came up a few times. The chain is built from TRBV2 and TRBJ2-5; TRBD1 is a possible D gene (6 bases). The V gene's germline CDR1 is SNHLY and CDR2 FYNNEI. CDR3 length: 13 residues. Trimming shortened V by 2 bases and J by 6 bases, and 10 bases separated the two germline ends. CDR3 sequence reads: CASSEYREQTQYF. CDR3 bases: TGTGCCAGCAGTGAATACAGGGAGCAGACCCAGTACTTC.

J is TRBJ2-3 and V is TRBV3-1 (or the pseudogene TRBV3-2); a possible D gene is TRBD1 (6 bases). Trimming left V 4 bases short and J 0 bases short, with 14 bases between. Germline CDR1 is LGHDT and CDR2 is YNNKEL (reference sequence). This CDR3 has 16 residues. CDR3 bases: TGTGCCAGCAGCCCGACTGGACAGTCTAGCACAGATACGCAGTATTTT. It yields the protein CASSPTGQSSTDTQYF.

As concerns this clone: Other DNA sequences in the sample encode the same CDR3. CDR3 DNA sequence: TGTGCCAGCAGTCATAGACCCGGGGATACGCAGTATTTT. Translating gives CASSHRPGDTQYF. The chain combines TRBV6-5 with TRBJ2-3; no clear D gene. This CDR3 region has 13 residues. Germline lookup yields CDR1 MNHEY and CDR2 SVGAGI. The V and J ends lost 5 bases and 6 bases respectively, with 12 bases between them.

The chain employs TRBV30 and TRBJ1-5; no definite D call. The CDR3 has 13 amino acids. CDR1 is GTSNPN and CDR2 is SVGIG in the germline V gene (reference sequence). V was clipped by 4 bases and J by 6 bases, with 13 bases between them. CDR3 coding DNA: TGTGCCTGGACCGAAGGCCCAGGTCAGCCCCAGCATTTT. Amino acids: CAWTEGPGQPQHF.

CDR3 sequence: CASSLGQGNYGYTF. The CDR3 DNA reads as TGCGCCAGCAGCTTGGGACAGGGGAACTATGGCTACACCTTC. V usage is TRBV5-1 and J usage is TRBJ1-2, with 8 bases identical to TRBD1. Trimming removed 0 bases from V and 2 bases from J; junction bases left unmatched: 0. There are 14 residues in the CDR3. Per the germline V gene, CDR1 is SGHRS and CDR2 is YFSETQ.

The J gene is TRBJ2-7, the V gene TRBV5-1; maybe TRBD1 (6 bases). The CDR3 has 16 residues. Germline CDR1 is SGHRS and CDR2 is YFSETQ. The V end lost 5 bases, the J end lost 0 bases, and 18 bases lay between the germline ends. CDR3 in amino acids: CASSTRAGTPSYEQYF. Written as DNA, the CDR3 is TGCGCCAGCAGTACCCGAGCCGGGACACCCTCCTACGAGCAGTACTTC. The full variable domain, with the rest looked up from reference TRBV5-1 and TRBJ2-7, is KAGVTQTPRYLIKTRGQQVTLSCSPISGHRSVSWYQQTPGQGLQFLFEYFSETQRNKGNFPGRFSGRQFSNSRSEMNVSTLELGDSALYLCASSTRAGTPSYEQYFGPGTRLTVT.

V and J are TRBV3-1 (or the pseudogene TRBV3-2) and TRBJ2-5, with 14 bases aligning to TRBD2. The trim removed 3 bases at V and 1 base at J, leaving 10 bases unmatched. This CDR3 has 19 residues. The germline CDR1 and CDR2 sequences are LGHDT and YNNKEL (reference sequence). This chain's CDR3 is CASSQTIGLAGGIQETQYF. The CDR3 nucleotides are TGTGCCAGCAGCCAGACTATAGGACTAGCGGGAGGAATCCAAGAGACCCAGTACTTC.

Points on this clone: Within the sample, other DNA sequences also encode this same CDR3. The V call is TRBV5-1, the J call TRBJ1-1, with 10 bases lining up with TRBD1. CDR1 SGHRS and CDR2 YFSETQ come from the germline V gene. The CDR3 length is 15 residues. With V trimmed by 4 bases and J by 4 bases, 7 bases remained unmatched. This chain's CDR3 is CASSTGQGGGTEAFF. CDR3 nucleotides: TGCGCCAGCAGCACCGGACAGGGGGGAGGCACTGAAGCTTTCTTT.

The CDR3 nucleotides read TGTGCCAGCTTTCAGACGGGAGGACCCTACAATGAGCAGTTCTTC. It is translated as CASFQTGGPYNEQFF. V is TRBV6-5 and J is TRBJ2-1; TRBD2 agrees at 7 bases. Trimming took 8 bases from V and 2 from J; bases not matched to a gene: 9. The CDR3 sequence is 15 residues long. Germline CDR1 reads MNHEY; CDR2 reads SVGAGI.

CDR3 loop: CASSAGQTHEKLFF. The DNA for the CDR3 is TGTGCCAGCAGCGCGGGACAGACTCATGAAAAACTGTTTTTT. The chain recombines TRBV9 with TRBJ1-4; 7 bases are shared with TRBD1. Germline assignment: CDR1 SGDLS and CDR2 YYNGEE. The CDR3 consists of 14 residues. Germline trimming cut 3 bases from V and 6 bases from J; bases unmatched to any gene: 5. Drawing the rest from reference TRBV9 and TRBJ1-4, the complete variable domain is DSGVTQTPKHLITATGQRVTLRCSPRSGDLSVYWYQQSLDQGLQFLIQYYNGEERAKGNILERFSAQQFPDLHSELNLSSLELGDSALYFCASSAGQTHEKLFFGSGTQLSVL.

This chain links TRBV15 with TRBJ1-4, with D tentatively TRBD1 (5 bases). The CDR3 extends over 17 amino acids. Germline loops: CDR1 LNHNV, CDR2 YYDKDF (reference sequence). V lost 0 bases, J lost 1 base, and 12 bases lay in between. CDR3 sequence: CATSRDFPGQTNEKLFF. The CDR3 nucleotides are TGTGCCACCAGCAGAGATTTCCCAGGACAAACTAATGAAAAACTGTTTTTT.

The V and J genes are TRBV29-1 and TRBJ1-1; tentative D call: TRBD1 (6 bases). Germline CDR1 reads SQVTM; CDR2 reads ANQGSEA. This CDR3 has 13 amino acids. V was clipped by 1 base and J by 6 bases, with 12 bases between them. The CDR3 DNA reads TGCAGCGTTGAAGGGACAGAGGCTGCTGAAGCTTTCTTT. As protein: CSVEGTEAAEAFF.

The J gene is TRBJ2-1, the V gene TRBV12-3 or TRBV12-4; no reliable D call. The CDR3 totals 13 residues. The V end lost 6 bases, the J end lost 5 bases, and 11 bases lay between the germline ends. The CDR3 bases are TGTGCCAGCAGGCCCACATCCCACAATGAGCAGTTCTTC. Its translation is CASRPTSHNEQFF.

CDR3 nucleotide sequence: TGCGCCAGCAGCCTTTCTCGCGGGGGGGGCCAAGGTACGCAGTATTTT. Its protein is CASSLSRGGGQGTQYF. This chain links TRBV5-1 with TRBJ2-3, with TRBD2 identical over 9 bases. Trimming at V came to 4 bases and at J to 8 bases, leaving 14 bases not matched to a gene. Germline V gene data show CDR1 as SGHRS and CDR2 as YFSETQ. The length of the CDR3 is 16 residues.

The genes are TRBV5-1 and TRBJ2-7, with no clear D. The CDR3 runs 13 residues. V dropped 4 bases and J dropped 5 bases, with 13 bases sitting between them. Germline CDR1 and CDR2: SGHRS and YFSETQ. The DNA of the CDR3 is TGCGCCAGCAGCCCCAGAGTCCGGGACGAGCAGTACTTC. Its translation: CASSPRVRDEQYF. Complete variable domain (other parts from reference TRBV5-1 and TRBJ2-7): KAGVTQTPRYLIKTRGQQVTLSCSPISGHRSVSWYQQTPGQGLQFLFEYFSETQRNKGNFPGRFSGRQFSNSRSEMNVSTLELGDSALYLCASSPRVRDEQYFGPGTRLTVT.

The rearrangement links TRBV15 to TRBJ2-7; maybe TRBD1 (5 bases). V lost 5 bases to trimming and J lost 0 bases, with 11 bases between them. Germline V CDR1 and CDR2: LNHNV, YYDKDF (reference sequence). CDR3 size: 14 residues. The CDR3 sequence: CATSDGHYSYEQYF. The CDR3, as DNA: TGTGCCACCAGCGACGGACACTACTCCTACGAGCAGTACTTC.